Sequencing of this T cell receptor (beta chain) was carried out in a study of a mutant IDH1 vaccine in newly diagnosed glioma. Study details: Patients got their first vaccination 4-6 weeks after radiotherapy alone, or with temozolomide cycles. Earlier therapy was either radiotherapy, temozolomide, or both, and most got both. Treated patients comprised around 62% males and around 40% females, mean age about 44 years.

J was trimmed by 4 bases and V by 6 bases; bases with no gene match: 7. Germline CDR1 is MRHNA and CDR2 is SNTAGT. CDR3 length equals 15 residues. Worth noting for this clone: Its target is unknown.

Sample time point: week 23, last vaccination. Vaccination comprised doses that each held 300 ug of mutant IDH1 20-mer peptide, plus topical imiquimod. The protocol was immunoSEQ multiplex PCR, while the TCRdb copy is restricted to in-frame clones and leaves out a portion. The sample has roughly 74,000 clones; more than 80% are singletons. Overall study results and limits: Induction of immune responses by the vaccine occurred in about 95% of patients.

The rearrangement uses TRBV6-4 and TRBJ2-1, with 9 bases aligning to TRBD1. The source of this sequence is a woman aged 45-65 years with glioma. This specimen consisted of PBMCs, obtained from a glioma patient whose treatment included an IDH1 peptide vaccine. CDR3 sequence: CASRPRQGVYNEQFF. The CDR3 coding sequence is TGTGCCAGCAGACCCCGACAGGGGGTATACAATGAGCAGTTCTTC.